This TCR beta chain originates from a study of T cells in Graves' hyperthyroidism and ophthalmopathy (dated by TCRdb to about 2019). Concerning the study at large: To identify distinguishing TCR V-J signatures, a discovery cohort of roughly 100 patients was used, comprising 43 with Graves' ophthalmopathy and approximately 57 with stable Graves' hyperthyroidism. The study also compared thyroid tissue and blood T-cell repertoires from more than five Graves' hyperthyroidism patients. The 100 or so discovery patients were randomly divided into training and test sets at a 7:3 ratio. After blood sampling, hyperthyroidism patients were treated with methimazole at a starting dose of 30 mg daily, and ophthalmopathy patients were treated with high-dose intravenous methylprednisolone. Whether ophthalmopathy could be predicted prospectively was tested in an independent validation cohort made up of 18 to 20 hyperthyroidism patients plus 17 patients who later progressed to ophthalmopathy. According to the paper, TCR Vbeta CDR3 sequencing was carried out on about 140 peripheral blood samples, which came from over 40 ophthalmopathy, approximately 78 hyperthyroidism and 17 progressor patients.

Patients with uncontrolled infections, other autoimmune diseases, pregnancy or lactation were excluded. Diagnoses were established on the basis of clinical symptoms, serum thyroxine and TRAb, thyroid ultrasound, and orbital computed tomography. Trizol reagent was used to extract total RNA, and RNA quality was then checked on an Agilent 2100 Bioanalyzer. The TCR beta CDR3 regions were amplified from RNA transcripts. A first-round RT-PCR of the TCR CDR3 used the HTBI primer set with the Qiagen OneStep RT-PCR kit. The libraries were constructed in a second round of multiplex PCR and then size-selected and purified. The libraries were sequenced on an Illumina HiSeq2000 using paired-end 100 bp reads. The authors' analysis ran thus. SOAPnuke was used to process the raw data, removing reads that contained adapters or uncalled bases, had a mean Phred below 15, or lacked an exact match to the constant primer or identifier. High-quality paired reads were merged using COPE v1.2.5, and each unique nucleotide sequence was defined as a clonotype. MiTCR v1.1 was used to align the clonotypes against IMGT TRBV, TRBD and TRBJ reference segments. Analysis was restricted to V-J combinations with a frequency above 0.0001, which covered approximately 99% of repertoires. A TCS score was defined as the ratio of F50 (clonal expansion) to E x V (chaos), with BLOSUM62-based TCRdist applied between CDR3 peptides within each V-J. Welch's t-statistics and random forest reduced several hundred V-J features to 10 to 15, which were used in a naive Bayes classifier (R e1071). Thyroid-blood repertoire similarity was quantified with the Morisita-Horn index. Clones were called with MiXCR by TCRdb after fastp trimmed the public reads at Q25, and only in-frame beta chains were retained. Rows are unified per CDR3 protein, each entry keeping the most common DNA and genes. These V and J calls rely on TCRdb rather than the paper's analysis. This sample lists about 700,000 distinct CDR3 sequences; nearly 45% were detected once. The leading ten clones occupy less than 9% of the sample.

As regards this clonotype: No cognate antigen has been identified for it. No quality values exist for individual bases; no much larger clone is one base distant.

The full study reports these points: Blood samples also contained most of the expanded thyroid clonotypes (frequency above 0.001), which suggests that blood repertoires may reflect thyroid immune responses. In validation, the model predicted progression to ophthalmopathy with roughly 66% sensitivity and about 72% specificity, a median of around 6.6 months before onset. No statistical method was used to set the sample size in advance, and investigators knew the group allocation. In cross-validation, a model built on a 13 V-J signature told ophthalmopathy apart from stable hyperthyroidism with approximately 90% sensitivity and around 83% specificity, and in testing the same model reached 80%/75%.

Sequencing was done on a sample of peripheral blood or thyroid tissue (not recorded which). The clonotype originates from an adult man with Graves' disease, either hyperthyroidism or ophthalmopathy (not recorded which).

CDR3 loop: CAISRRDRGPGANVLTF. The DNA sequence follows: TGTGCCATCAGTCGCAGGGACAGGGGGCCTGGGGCCAACGTCCTGACTTTC. The chain is encoded by TRBV10-3 joined to TRBJ2-6, with 12 junctional bases fitting TRBD1. From its cysteine to its phenylalanine, the CDR3 spans 17 amino acids. Solely the CDR3 DNA is kept, with 51 bases framed from the first base. Per the germline V gene, ENHRY is the CDR1 and SYGVKD is the CDR2. Germline trimming: 5 bases from V, 2 bases from J; junction bases outside gene matches: 4.